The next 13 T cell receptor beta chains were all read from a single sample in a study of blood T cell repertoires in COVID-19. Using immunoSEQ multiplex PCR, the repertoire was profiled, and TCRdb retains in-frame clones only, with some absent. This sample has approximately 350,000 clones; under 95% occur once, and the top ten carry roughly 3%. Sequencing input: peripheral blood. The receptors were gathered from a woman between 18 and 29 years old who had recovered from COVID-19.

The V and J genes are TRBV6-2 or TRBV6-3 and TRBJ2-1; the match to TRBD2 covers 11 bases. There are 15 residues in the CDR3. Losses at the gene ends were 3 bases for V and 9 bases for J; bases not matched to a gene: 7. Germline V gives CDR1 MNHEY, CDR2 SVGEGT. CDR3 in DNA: TGTGCCAGCAGTTATGGACTAGCGGGTGGGGTTGAGCAGTTCTTC. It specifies CASSYGLAGGVEQFF.

CDR3 DNA sequence: TGCGCCAGCAGCCAATTAGCGGGAGAAGGTTACAATGAGCAGTTCTTC. It encodes CASSQLAGEGYNEQFF. This chain connects TRBV4-3 to TRBJ2-1, with 9 bases aligning to TRBD2. The V segment lost 2 bases and the J segment 4 bases; nucleotides outside the gene matches: 6. CDR1 and CDR2 from the germline V gene are LGHNA and YSLEER. The CDR3 length is 16 residues.

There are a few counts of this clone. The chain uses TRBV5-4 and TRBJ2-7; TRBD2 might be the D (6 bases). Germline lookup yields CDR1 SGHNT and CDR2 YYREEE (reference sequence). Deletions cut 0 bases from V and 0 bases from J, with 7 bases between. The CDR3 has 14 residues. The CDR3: CASSLGGDSYEQYV. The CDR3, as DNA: TGTGCCAGCAGCTTGGGCGGGGACTCCTACGAGCAGTACGTC.

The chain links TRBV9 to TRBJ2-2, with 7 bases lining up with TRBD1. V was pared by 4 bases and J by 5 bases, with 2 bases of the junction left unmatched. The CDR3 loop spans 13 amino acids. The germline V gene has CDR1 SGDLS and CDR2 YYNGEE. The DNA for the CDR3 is TGTGCCAGCAGCTCAGGGGGTACCGGGGAGCTGTTTTTT. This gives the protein CASSSGGTGELFF.

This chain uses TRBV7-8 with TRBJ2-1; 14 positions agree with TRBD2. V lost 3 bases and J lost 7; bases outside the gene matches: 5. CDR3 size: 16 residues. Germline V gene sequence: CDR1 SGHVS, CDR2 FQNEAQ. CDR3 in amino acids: CASSLGLAGVINEQFF. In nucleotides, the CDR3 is TGTGCCAGCAGCTTGGGACTAGCGGGAGTCATAAATGAGCAGTTCTTC.

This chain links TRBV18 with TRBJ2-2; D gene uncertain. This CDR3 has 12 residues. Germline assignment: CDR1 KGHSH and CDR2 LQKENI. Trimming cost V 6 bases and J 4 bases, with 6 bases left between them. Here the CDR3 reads CASSTRTGELFF. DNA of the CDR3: TGTGCCAGCTCGACACGCACCGGGGAGCTGTTTTTT.

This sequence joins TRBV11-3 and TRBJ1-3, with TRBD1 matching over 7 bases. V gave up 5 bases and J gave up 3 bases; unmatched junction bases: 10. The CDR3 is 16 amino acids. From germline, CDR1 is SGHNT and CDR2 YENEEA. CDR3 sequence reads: CASSRRHTGVGNTIYF. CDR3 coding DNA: TGTGCCAGCAGCCGACGTCACACAGGGGTTGGAAACACCATATATTTT.

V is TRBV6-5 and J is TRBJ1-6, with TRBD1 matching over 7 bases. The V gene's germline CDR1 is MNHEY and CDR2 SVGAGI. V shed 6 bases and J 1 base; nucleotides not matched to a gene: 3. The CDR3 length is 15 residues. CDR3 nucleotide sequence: TGTGCCAGCAGAGGGGGCCAGTCCTATAATTCACCCCTCCACTTT. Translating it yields CASRGGQSYNSPLHF.

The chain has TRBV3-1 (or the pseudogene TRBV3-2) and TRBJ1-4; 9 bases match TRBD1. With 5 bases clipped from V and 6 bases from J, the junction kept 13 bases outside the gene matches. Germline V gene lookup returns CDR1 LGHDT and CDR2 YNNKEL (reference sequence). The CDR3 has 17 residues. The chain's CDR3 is CASSYRTGAVLDEKLFF. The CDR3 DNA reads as TGTGCCAGCAGCTACAGGACAGGGGCGGTACTTGATGAAAAACTGTTTTTT.

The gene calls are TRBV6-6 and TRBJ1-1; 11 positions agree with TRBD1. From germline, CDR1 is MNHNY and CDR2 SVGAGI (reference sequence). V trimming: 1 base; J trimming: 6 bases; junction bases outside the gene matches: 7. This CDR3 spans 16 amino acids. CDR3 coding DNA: TGTGCCAGCAGTTACTTCGGACAGGGGGCTATCGCTGAAGCTTTCTTT. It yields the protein CASSYFGQGAIAEAFF.

CDR3 bases: TGCGCCAGCAGCCCGTTAGCGGGACAGGGCACTGAAGCTTTCTTT. As protein: CASSPLAGQGTEAFF. The chain is built from TRBV4-3 and TRBJ1-1; 9 nucleotides line up with TRBD1. V lost 4 bases, J lost 4 bases, and 7 bases stayed unmatched. The CDR3 length is 15 residues. Germline assignment: CDR1 LGHNA and CDR2 YSLEER.

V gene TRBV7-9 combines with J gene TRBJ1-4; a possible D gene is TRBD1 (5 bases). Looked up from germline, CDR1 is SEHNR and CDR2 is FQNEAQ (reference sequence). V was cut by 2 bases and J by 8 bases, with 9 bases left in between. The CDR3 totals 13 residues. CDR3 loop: CASSLYGGEKLFF. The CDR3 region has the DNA TGTGCCAGCAGCTTATACGGGGGGGAAAAACTGTTTTTT.

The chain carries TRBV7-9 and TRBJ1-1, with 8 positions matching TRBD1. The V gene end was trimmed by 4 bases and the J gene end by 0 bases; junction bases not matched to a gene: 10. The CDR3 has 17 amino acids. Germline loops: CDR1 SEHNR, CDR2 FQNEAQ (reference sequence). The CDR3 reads CASSYTLTGQVNTEAFF. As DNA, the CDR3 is TGTGCCAGCAGCTACACACTCACGGGACAGGTGAACACTGAAGCTTTCTTT. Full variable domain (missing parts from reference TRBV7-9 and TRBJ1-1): DTGVSQNPRHKITKRGQNVTFRCDPISEHNRLYWYRQTLGQGPEFLTYFQNEAQLEKSRLLSDRFSAERPKGSFSTLEIQRTEQGDSAMYLCASSYTLTGQVNTEAFFGQGTRLTVV.